This T cell receptor beta chain was documented in a study of cytomegalovirus exposure and HLA in healthy donors. The PCR ran on 60 Vbeta and 13 Jbeta primers. The method was immunoSEQ multiplex PCR; TCRdb's version includes in-frame clones alone and lacks a portion of them. This table holds 98,000 or so clones, about 74% found once. V lost 5 bases and J lost 5; bases outside the gene matches: 10. The CDR3 has 16 residues. Germline CDR1 SGHTA, CDR2 FQGTGA. The sample consisted of PBMCs. This receptor was obtained from a female donor in good health and CMV-seronegative. V usage is TRBV7-3 and J usage is TRBJ2-2; 8 bases are a match to TRBD2. The CDR3 sequence is CASSHPGSGATGELFF. The DNA for the CDR3 is TGTGCCAGCAGCCACCCGGGTAGCGGGGCAACCGGGGAGCTGTTTTTT.